These 3 T cell receptor beta chains share one sample of origin, sequenced in a study of blood T cell repertoires in COVID-19. Generated by immunoSEQ multiplex PCR, the TCRdb table keeps only in-frame clones and is missing some. The table has fewer than 200,000 clones, just under 85% seen once; the top ten hold 7.5% to 8%. Sequencing was done on a sample of peripheral blood. The origin of the receptors is a man aged 40-55 years who had recovered from COVID-19.

Many counts were recorded for this clone. The chain uses TRBV19 and TRBJ2-7; TRBD1 aligns across 11 bases. Trimming took 1 base from V and 6 from J; bases not matched to a gene: 5. CDR1 and CDR2 from the germline V gene are LNHDA and SQIVND (reference sequence). The length of the CDR3 is 15 residues. In nucleotides, the CDR3 is TGTGCCAGTAGTATAGCCGGGACAGGGGGTCGCGAGCAGTACTTC. As protein: CASSIAGTGGREQYF.

This chain joins TRBV7-9 and TRBJ2-4; the D gene is possibly TRBD2 (6 bases). The CDR3 length is 16 residues. Trimming shortened V by 4 bases and J by 1 base, and 14 bases separated the two germline ends. Germline lookup yields CDR1 SEHNR and CDR2 FQNEAQ (reference sequence). CDR3 coding DNA: TGTGCCAGCAGCTCTAGGGCGGGACCGGCCAAAAACATTCAGTACTTC. Protein: CASSSRAGPAKNIQYF.

The rearrangement uses TRBV10-3 and TRBJ1-1; D is undetermined. CDR3 length: 13 residues. V was shortened by 2 bases and J by 6 bases, with 10 bases between the two germline ends. CDR1 is ENHRY, CDR2 SYGVKD, per germline. CDR3: CAISERGGPEAFF. The CDR3 nucleotides are TGTGCCATCAGTGAGCGGGGTGGGCCTGAAGCTTTCTTT.